The clone carrying this T cell receptor beta chain showed up just a few times. The germline V gene encodes CDR1 SGHTA and CDR2 FQGNSA. The CDR3 spans 17 residues. Trimming took 5 bases from V and 4 from J; bases not matched to a gene: 15. The data belong to a study of T cells in Graves' hyperthyroidism and ophthalmopathy. From RNA transcripts, TCR beta CDR3 regions were amplified. The primer set for the first-round RT-PCR of the TCR CDR3 was HTBI. Using its own MiXCR run on the multiplex PCR reads, TCRdb lists one record per CDR3 protein. Of about 350,000 distinct CDR3 sequences in the sample, approximately 18% were seen once. The authors obtained PBMCs from over 8 ml of fresh peripheral blood.

V usage is TRBV7-2 and J usage is TRBJ1-1; 8 bases agree with TRBD1. The receptor was derived from a woman between 25 and 40 years old with Graves' hyperthyroidism that later progressed to Graves' ophthalmopathy. The specimen sequenced was blood. The CDR3 nucleotides read TGTGCCAGCAGCCCACACGGCTTTCAGGGGGCAGGCACTGAAGCTTTCTTT. It translates to CASSPHGFQGAGTEAFF.